Sequencing of this TCR beta chain was carried out in a study of shared clonotypes between healthy human individuals. Overall study findings and caveats: Generation probability values for non-shared clonotypes were lower than those for clonotypes shared by all four donors. Large sequencing depth failed to make sorted-subset sequencing complete, rarefaction showed. Across subsets, estimated richness was generally greater for naive than for memory populations.

Of note for this clone: Its specificity is not known.

The CDR3 consists of 15 residues. Germline V gene data show CDR1 as SGDLS and CDR2 as YYNGEE. The V and J ends lost 0 bases and 11 bases respectively, with 15 bases between them. Under the authors' procedure: ImmunoSEQ sequences covered only the junction and lacked quality scores; filtering therefore differed. Assay: immunoSEQ multiplex PCR; the TCRdb copy retains only in-frame clones and omits some. From that table come the V and J calls and clone size; the DNA was used to work out D and trimming. The table has 2 million to 2.5 million clones, about 95% seen once. Only CD45RO-negative cells positively selected for CCR7 counted as naive CD8 cells, so terminally differentiated effector memory CD45RA+ cells were excluded.

This clonotype was obtained from a man aged 18-30 years in good health. The chain carries TRBV9 and TRBJ1-6; a weak D match, TRBD1 (5 bases). Specimen: naive CD8+ T cells sorted from blood. CDR3 residues: CASSVDGLGVTPLHF. The CDR3 DNA follows: TGTGCCAGCAGCGTAGACGGTTTAGGGGTGACACCCCTCCACTTT. The full variable domain, with the rest looked up from reference TRBV9 and TRBJ1-6, is DSGVTQTPKHLITATGQRVTLRCSPRSGDLSVYWYQQSLDQGLQFLIQYYNGEERAKGNILERFSAQQFPDLHSELNLSSLELGDSALYFCASSVDGLGVTPLHFGNGTRLTVT.